These T cell receptor beta chains were read from a single sample in a study of shared clonotypes between healthy human individuals. The protocol was immunoSEQ multiplex PCR, while the TCRdb copy is restricted to in-frame clones and leaves out a portion. Of millions of clones in the sample, roughly 92% were seen once. The sequenced sample consisted of naive CD4+ T cells sorted from blood. These receptors all stem from a man between 18 and 35 years old in good health. Each CDR3 is given with its conserved first and last residue. D genes are given only for firm matches. Size is stated for part of the rows, as once, few or many counts, or as a class when the clone is expanded.

d_gene | j_gene | v_gene | abundance | CDR3nt | CDR3aa
- | TRBJ2-6 | TRBV25-1 | - | TGTGCCAGCAGTGGAGGGGTCGTAGGGGCCAACGTCCTGACTTTC | CASSGGVVGANVLTF
TRBD1 | TRBJ1-1 | TRBV18 | - | TGTGCCAGCTCACCGTCACAGGGGGCGCGGACTGAAGCTTTCTTT | CASSPSQGARTEAFF
- | TRBJ2-7 | TRBV28 | - | TGTGCCAGCAGTTTATCTCCGTCGGCGGGCTACGAGCAGTACTTC | CASSLSPSAGYEQYF
- | TRBJ2-2 | TRBV5-1 | - | TGCGCCAGCAGCCCCAGACTAGACGGCGGGGAGCTGTTTTTT | CASSPRLDGGELFF
- | TRBJ2-6 | TRBV27 | - | TGTGCCAGCAGTTTAAGGGAACAGGGTGGATTCTACTCTGGGGCCAACGTCCTGACTTTC | CASSLREQGGFYSGANVLTF
- | TRBJ1-3 | TRBV11-2 | - | TGTGCCAGCAGCTTACATGTGGGTTCCTTTGGAAACACCATATATTTT | CASSLHVGSFGNTIYF
- | TRBJ2-7 | TRBV7-9 | - | TGTGCCAGCAGCCCCCACTCGACAGTCTACGAGCAGTACTTC | CASSPHSTVYEQYF
- | TRBJ2-1 | TRBV7-2 | - | TGTGCCAGCAGCTTCGACAGTTTTGAGCAGTTCTTC | CASSFDSFEQFF
TRBD2 | TRBJ2-1 | TRBV5-1 | - | TGCGCCAGCAGCTTCGGGGGGGCCAACAATGAGCAGTTCTTC | CASSFGGANNEQFF
- | TRBJ2-7 | TRBV30 | - | TGTGCCTGGAGTGTAGGGGCAACAGTATACTTC | CAWSVGATVYF
TRBD1 | TRBJ1-2 | TRBV6-5 | - | TGTGCCAGCAGAGGGAGAGACAGGGGTGGCTACACCTTC | CASRGRDRGGYTF
TRBD2 | TRBJ2-5 | TRBV7-8 | - | TGTGCCAGCAGCTTAAACGGGGGGGATCGTTGGGAGACCCAGTACTTC | CASSLNGGDRWETQYF
TRBD1 | TRBJ1-2 | TRBV4-3 | - | TGCGCCAGCAGCCAAGACTCCCTAACAGGGGGCATCGATGGCTACACCTTC | CASSQDSLTGGIDGYTF
TRBD1 | TRBJ2-7 | TRBV27 | - | TGTGCCAGCAGTTTCGGGCGGCGCGGACAGGGGTATACGAAGCAGTACTTC | CASSFGRRGQGYTKQYF
TRBD2 | TRBJ2-5 | TRBV5-1 | - | TGCGCCAGCAGCACCTCCGGGACTAGCGGGGGGGCGAGGGAGACCCAGTACTTC | CASSTSGTSGGARETQYF
TRBD1 | TRBJ1-4 | TRBV28 | - | TGTGCCAGCAGTCCAAGGGGGCTAGATGAAAAACTGTTTTTT | CASSPRGLDEKLFF
- | TRBJ1-1 | TRBV29-1 | - | TGCAGCGGTGGCGTGAACACTGAAGCTTTCTTT | CSGGVNTEAFF
TRBD1 | TRBJ1-2 | TRBV7-2 | - | TGTGCCAGCAGCTTAGATAGGCCTGGGACAGGAGGACGCTACACCTTC | CASSLDRPGTGGRYTF
TRBD2 | TRBJ2-4 | TRBV2 | - | TGTGCCAGCAGTGGACTAGCGGGAGGGGACATTCAGTACTTC | CASSGLAGGDIQYF
- | TRBJ1-2 | TRBV2 | - | TGTGCCAGCAGTGAGGAGGGAAACTATGGCTACACCTTC | CASSEEGNYGYTF
TRBD2 | TRBJ2-7 | TRBV19 | - | TGTGCCAGTACCCCCGGGGTCCTAGCGGGAAACGAGCAGTACTTC | CASTPGVLAGNEQYF
TRBD1 | TRBJ2-7 | TRBV30 | - | TGTGCCTGGACCCGGACAGGGGTGTACGAGCAGTACTTC | CAWTRTGVYEQYF
- | TRBJ2-7 | TRBV25-1 | - | TGTGCCAGCAGTACTTTGAGGGGCAACTCCTACGAGCAGTACTTC | CASSTLRGNSYEQYF
- | TRBJ2-5 | TRBV28 | - | TGTGCCAGCAAACACGGAACATCCCAAGAGACCCAGTACTTC | CASKHGTSQETQYF
- | TRBJ2-7 | TRBV7-2 | - | TGTGCCAGCAGCTTGGGGCGGGATCAAAGCAAGCGCTACGAGCAGTACTTC | CASSLGRDQSKRYEQYF
- | TRBJ1-1 | TRBV28 | - | TGTGCCAGCAGTTTAGTCACAGGGATGAACACTGAAGCTTTCTTT | CASSLVTGMNTEAFF
TRBD2 | TRBJ2-7 | TRBV6-5 | - | TGTGCCAGCAAGGGCGGGAGGTTCCACGAGCAGTACTTC | CASKGGRFHEQYF
- | TRBJ2-1 | TRBV13 | - | TGTGCCAGCAGCTGGGGAGGTGAGCAGTTCTTC | CASSWGGEQFF
TRBD2 | TRBJ2-3 | TRBV5-4 | - | TGTGCCAGCAGCTCCGGACTAGCGGGAGCTTTTGCAGATACGCAGTATTTT | CASSSGLAGAFADTQYF
TRBD1 | TRBJ1-5 | TRBV4-1 | - | TGCGCCAGCAGCCAAGACCCCGGGACAGGGTATCAGCCCCAGCATTTT | CASSQDPGTGYQPQHF
TRBD2 | TRBJ2-5 | TRBV5-1 | - | TGCGCCAGCAGCTTGCCGACTAGCGGGCCCGAGACCCAGTACTTC | CASSLPTSGPETQYF
- | TRBJ1-5 | TRBV7-2 | - | TGTGCCAGCGGGTGGGGGCCCGGTCAGCCCCAGCATTTT | CASGWGPGQPQHF
- | TRBJ1-2 | TRBV30 | - | TGTGCCTGGAGTCTGGGTCCAGCTAACTATGGCTACACCTTC | CAWSLGPANYGYTF
TRBD1 | TRBJ1-6 | TRBV4-3 | once | TGCGCCAGCAGCCGTTTCGGGACAGCAACGAATAACTTTTATAATTCACCCCTCCACTTT | CASSRFGTATNNFYNSPLHF
TRBD1 | TRBJ1-5 | TRBV18 | - | TGTGCCAGCTCACCAGCAGGGGGCGCGAATCAGCCCCAGCATTTT | CASSPAGGANQPQHF
- | TRBJ2-3 | TRBV19 | - | TGTGCCAGTAGTCGGGACTGGGGACAGCGCACAGATACGCAGTATTTT | CASSRDWGQRTDTQYF
TRBD2 | TRBJ2-3 | TRBV9 | few | TGTGCCAGCAGCGTAGGGGATAGCGGGGGGGCAACAGATACGCAGTATTTT | CASSVGDSGGATDTQYF
- | TRBJ2-4 | TRBV6-1 | - | TGTGCCAGCAGTGAACTATGGGGGCCAAAAAACATTCAGTACTTC | CASSELWGPKNIQYF
TRBD1 | TRBJ1-1 | TRBV29-1 | - | TGCAGCGTAAGACAGGGCACGAACACTGAAGCTTTCTTT | CSVRQGTNTEAFF
- | TRBJ2-7 | TRBV6-5 | - | TGTGCCACAGGACAGAGCACCTACGAGCAGTACTTC | CATGQSTYEQYF
- | TRBJ2-7 | TRBV19 | once | TGTGCCAGTAGTATGTCCAGCTCCTACGAGCAGTACTTC | CASSMSSSYEQYF
TRBD1 | TRBJ1-2 | TRBV29-1 | - | TGCGTCGGATATAGGGGGGACAGGGAGAACTATGGCTACACCTTC | CVGYRGDRENYGYTF
- | TRBJ2-3 | TRBV5-1 | - | TGCGCCAGCAGCCTGGGACGGAGCCTGAAAAAGGATACGCAGTATTTT | CASSLGRSLKKDTQYF
TRBD1 | TRBJ2-7 | TRBV6-1 | - | TGTGCCAGCAGTGAAGTCGGACAGGCCTACGAGCAGTACTTC | CASSEVGQAYEQYF
- | TRBJ2-7 | TRBV4-3 | - | TGCGCCAGCAGCCAAGGCCCGGGAGATAAGTCCTACGAGCAGTACTTC | CASSQGPGDKSYEQYF
- | TRBJ2-7 | TRBV4-3 | - | TGCGCCAGCAGCCAAGACCCAACAGAATTCTACGAGCAGTACTTC | CASSQDPTEFYEQYF
TRBD1 | TRBJ2-1 | TRBV29-1 | - | TGCAGCGCGGGACAGATTAATGAGCAGTTCTTC | CSAGQINEQFF
- | TRBJ2-1 | TRBV5-1 | - | TGCGCCAGCAGCCCGGGACCGAGCTCCTACAATGAGCAGTTCTTC | CASSPGPSSYNEQFF
TRBD2 | TRBJ2-3 | TRBV6-4 | - | TGTGCCAGCAGTGCGGGACTAGCGGGGGGGACAGATACGCAGTATTTT | CASSAGLAGGTDTQYF
- | TRBJ1-1 | TRBV7-9 | - | TGTGCCAGCAGCTTAGACATTATGAACACTGAAGCTTTCTTT | CASSLDIMNTEAFF
TRBD2 | TRBJ2-5 | TRBV6-5 | - | TGTGCCAGCAGTATAGCGGGGGAACTAGAAGAGACCCAGTACTTC | CASSIAGELEETQYF
- | TRBJ2-3 | TRBV29-1 | - | TGCAGCGCCGAGAGTGGATTGGGGGATACGCAGTATTTT | CSAESGLGDTQYF
TRBD2 | TRBJ2-1 | TRBV7-9 | once | TGTGCCAGCAGCCGGGGAATAGCGGGGGGTTACAATGAGCAGTTCTTC | CASSRGIAGGYNEQFF
TRBD1 | TRBJ1-1 | TRBV18 | few | TGTGCCAGCTCACCAGGACAGGGTGAAACTGAAGCTTTCTTT | CASSPGQGETEAFF
TRBD2 | TRBJ2-5 | TRBV28 | - | TGTGCCAGCAGTTCCCCCGGGACTAGCGGGGAGTGGACCCAGTACTTC | CASSSPGTSGEWTQYF